This TCR beta chain stems from a study of T cell responses to AZD1222 COVID-19 vaccine. General study points: Reports indicate that nearly half of spike-specific TCRs are directed at unmutated variant regions. Repertoire sampling was restricted to post-peak T cell response timepoints.

Sequencing used immunoSEQ multiplex PCR; TCRdb keeps in-frame clones, though not all of them. The table records 130,000 to 150,000 clones, around 90% of them present only once. Notes on this clone: Its antigen remains unknown.

The sequences come from peripheral blood, collected on day 0 of AZD1222 vaccination. This TCR came from an adult in good health.

The CDR3: CASSLAGAGTDTQYF. DNA of the CDR3: TGTGCCAGCAGCTTAGCGGGAGCCGGCACAGATACGCAGTATTTT. The chain uses TRBV5-4 and TRBJ2-3; 8 bases fit TRBD2. CDR3 length: 15 amino acids. The trim removed 2 bases at V and 1 base at J, leaving 3 bases unmatched. The germline V gene encodes CDR1 SGHNT and CDR2 YYREEE (reference sequence).